Shown below are 17 T cell receptor beta chains from a single sample sequenced in a study of long-term antiretroviral therapy in people with HIV. A v3.0 immunoSEQ assay was performed at survey level. The method was immunoSEQ multiplex PCR; TCRdb's version includes in-frame clones alone and lacks a portion of them. Of under 25,000 clones listed, 86% are singletons. Material: unsorted PBMCs, obtained 0.5 years after starting antiretroviral therapy. The receptors shown here come from a man aged 35-49 years with HIV.

The chain joins TRBV12-5 to TRBJ2-7; TRBD2 agrees at 11 bases. The CDR3 is 14 residues long. The V gene end was trimmed by 6 bases and the J gene end by 4 bases; junction bases not matched to a gene: 5. Germline CDR1 LGHNT, CDR2 FRNRAP. CDR3 residues: CASGHGTSGYEQYF. As DNA, the CDR3 is TGTGCTAGTGGACACGGGACTAGCGGATACGAGCAGTACTTC.

The CDR3 DNA follows: TGTGCCAGCAGAACCAGTCAAGAAGCTTTCTTT. This translates into CASRTSQEAFF. J is TRBJ1-1 and V is TRBV25-1, with unresolved D. V was pared by 6 bases and J by 8 bases, with 10 bases between. This CDR3 is 11 amino acids long. Per the germline V gene, CDR1 is MGHDK and CDR2 is SYGVNS.

The chain recombines TRBV5-8 with TRBJ1-2; TRBD1 matches at 7 bases. The CDR3 has 14 amino acids. The ends lost 0 bases at V and 3 bases at J; junction bases unmatched: 2. Germline CDR1 is SGHTS and CDR2 is YDEGEE. CDR3 DNA: TGTGCCAGCAGCTTGGGGACAGGCGACTATGGCTACACCTTC. Protein: CASSLGTGDYGYTF.

The CDR3 DNA follows: TGCGCCAGCAGCGGGCCCGGACACGGGACATATCGTGACACTGAAGCTTTCTTT. This sequence encodes CASSGPGHGTYRDTEAFF. The rearrangement links TRBV5-1 to TRBJ1-1; weak D call: TRBD1 (6 bases). V was pared by 4 bases and J by 3 bases, with 25 bases between. Per germline, CDR1 SGHRS and CDR2 YFSETQ. The CDR3 covers 18 residues.

This clone was seen more than once but under ten times. V and J are TRBV6-6 and TRBJ2-7; D is tentatively TRBD1 or TRBD2 (5 bases each). Trimming left V 6 bases short and J 1 base short, with 19 bases between. There are 16 residues in the CDR3. Germline V gives CDR1 MNHNY, CDR2 SVGAGI (reference sequence). CDR3 sequence (DNA): TGTGCCAGCAGGTCTACGAGCGGACACGGATCCTACGAGCAGTACTTC. Translation: CASRSTSGHGSYEQYF.

This clone was detected a few times. The rearrangement links TRBV4-2 to TRBJ1-2, with D possibly TRBD1 on 5 matching bases. CDR1 is LGHNA, CDR2 YNFKEQ, per germline. Between the trimmed V and J ends, which lost 6 bases and 0 bases, there was a span of 8 bases. The length of the CDR3 is 13 residues. CDR3 residues: CASRGHPNYGYTF. The CDR3, as DNA: TGTGCCAGCAGAGGACACCCTAACTATGGCTACACCTTC.

A single count supports this clone. The chain links TRBV19 to TRBJ2-7; D perhaps matches TRBD2 (6 bases). V dropped 5 bases and J dropped 1 base, with 12 bases sitting between them. CDR3 length: 14 residues. The germline gives CDR1 LNHDA, CDR2 SQIVND (reference sequence). The CDR3 nucleotides read TGTGCCAGTAGTGCCATGGGGGGATCCTACGAGCAGTACTTC. It codes for CASSAMGGSYEQYF.

V usage is TRBV5-4 and J usage is TRBJ2-3, with 9 bases fitting TRBD1. CDR1 is SGHNT and CDR2 is YYREEE in the germline V gene (reference sequence). Losses at the gene ends were 4 bases for V and 4 bases for J; bases not matched to a gene: 10. The CDR3 is 16 residues long. As DNA, the CDR3 is TGTGCCAGCAGCCATTCAGGGACAGGGTTCCCAGATACGCAGTATTTT. Residues: CASSHSGTGFPDTQYF.

The chain has TRBV5-4 and TRBJ2-5; TRBD2 matches at 10 bases. Germline values: CDR1 SGHNT, CDR2 YYREEE (reference sequence). Trimming at V came to 0 bases and at J to 4 bases, leaving 6 bases not matched to a gene. The CDR3 consists of 16 residues. Here the CDR3 reads CASSLGSGGAPETQYF. The DNA of the CDR3 is TGTGCCAGCAGCTTGGGAAGCGGGGGGGCCCCAGAGACCCAGTACTTC.

The rearrangement joins TRBV10-2 to TRBJ1-4, with D possibly TRBD1 on 6 matching bases. The CDR3 length is 17 residues. V was cut by 9 bases and J by 0 bases, with 20 bases left in between. CDR1 WSHSY and CDR2 SAAADI come from the germline V gene. The CDR3 DNA is TGCGCCAGTATCCTTTCAAGACAGGAATCAACTAATGAAAAACTGTTTTTT. Translating gives CASILSRQESTNEKLFF.

This clone occurred a few times. This chain connects TRBV28 to TRBJ2-1, with D perhaps TRBD1 or TRBD2 (5 bases each). CDR3 length: 13 amino acids. The germline V gene encodes CDR1 MDHEN and CDR2 SYDVKM. Trimming removed 6 bases at V and 9 bases at J, with 15 bases between. CDR3 in DNA: TGTGCCAGCAGCCTCGGGACGGCGGGTGAGCAGTTCTTC. Amino acids: CASSLGTAGEQFF.

The chain joins TRBV7-9 to TRBJ1-5, with D hard to call. V gave up 4 bases and J gave up 6 bases, with 16 bases separating them. CDR1 and CDR2 (germline): SEHNR, FQNEAQ (reference sequence). The CDR3 has 15 residues. CDR3 in amino acids: CASSSSDSPAQPQHF. CDR3 sequence (DNA): TGTGCCAGCAGCTCGTCAGATTCACCGGCTCAGCCCCAGCATTTT. The whole variable domain, remainder taken from reference TRBV7-9 and TRBJ1-5, is DTGVSQNPRHKITKRGQNVTFRCDPISEHNRLYWYRQTLGQGPEFLTYFQNEAQLEKSRLLSDRFSAERPKGSFSTLEIQRTEQGDSAMYLCASSSSDSPAQPQHFGDGTRLSIL.

This clone was detected only a few times. The gene calls are TRBV5-4 and TRBJ1-1; no clear D gene. V was clipped by 7 bases and J by 0 bases, with 7 bases between them. The CDR3 consists of 12 residues. Germline V gene data show CDR1 as SGHNT and CDR2 as YYREEE (reference sequence). CDR3 residues: CASGDLNTEAFF. CDR3 bases: TGTGCCAGCGGGGATTTGAACACTGAAGCTTTCTTT.

The V and J genes are TRBV11-2 and TRBJ2-6, with D uncertain. The CDR3 contains 16 residues. Trimming pared 0 bases from V and 4 bases from J, leaving 10 bases between. The germline V gene encodes CDR1 SGHAT and CDR2 FQNNGV. Here the CDR3 DNA reads TGTGCCAGCAGCTTAGAAGGGCCCGGCGGGGCCAACGTCCTGACTTTC. Protein product: CASSLEGPGGANVLTF.

This clone appeared once. J is TRBJ2-7 and V is TRBV27; either TRBD1 or TRBD2 may fit D (5 bases each). V was cut by 2 bases and J by 6 bases, with 14 bases left in between. The CDR3 consists of 14 residues. CDR1 is MNHEY and CDR2 is SMNVEV in the germline V gene (reference sequence). Written as DNA, the CDR3 is TGTGCCAGCAGTTTAGCAGGGACGGCTCTCGAGCAGTACTTC. Protein sequence: CASSLAGTALEQYF.

V usage is TRBV5-1 and J usage is TRBJ1-6, with TRBD1 matching over 10 bases. The CDR3 has 16 amino acids. With 2 bases clipped from V and 8 bases from J, the junction kept 7 bases outside the gene matches. Germline V lookup: CDR1 SGHRS, CDR2 YFSETQ. CDR3: CASSFRDRGTHSPLHF. The CDR3 bases are TGCGCCAGCAGCTTCCGGGACAGGGGTACGCATTCACCCCTCCACTTT.

CDR3 protein: CAHGFTGTGELFF. The CDR3 bases are TGTGCCCACGGGTTTACGGGCACCGGGGAGCTGTTTTTT. This chain links TRBV6-1 with TRBJ2-2; D not certain. V was clipped by 11 bases and J by 4 bases, with 14 bases between them. Germline lookup yields CDR1 MNHNS and CDR2 SASEGT. The CDR3 length is 13 residues.